These 30 T cell receptor beta chains were all obtained from the same sample, sequenced in a study of T cell clonotyping in hematopoietic cell transplantation. The table came from immunoSEQ multiplex PCR; TCRdb's copy has only in-frame clones and leaves some out. The sample lists around 12,000 clones; 72% were seen once. The sequencing used peripheral blood mononuclear cells, collected 180 days after allogeneic stem cell transplant. The origin of the receptors is a male patient aged 55-69 years who had an allogeneic stem cell transplant from an unrelated donor, so the T cells may come from the graft donor. Some clones in this sample may be carry-over from other donors' samples.

This clone was observed a few times. The chain carries TRBV25-1 and TRBJ1-4; D remains ambiguous. CDR1 is MGHDK, CDR2 SYGVNS, per germline. The CDR3 is 10 amino acids. The V end lost 6 bases, the J end lost 8 bases, and 4 bases lay between the germline ends. In nucleotides, the CDR3 is TGTGCCAGCAGGGGGGAAAAACTGTTTTTT. It specifies CASRGEKLFF.

The rearrangement uses TRBV5-8 and TRBJ2-3; D gene uncertain. Trimming pared 3 bases from V and 2 bases from J, leaving 4 bases between. The length of the CDR3 is 12 residues. Germline CDR1 SGHTS, CDR2 YDEGEE. The CDR3 sequence: CASSYDTDTQYF. In DNA form, the CDR3 reads TGTGCCAGCAGCTATGACACAGATACGCAGTATTTT.

The rearrangement links TRBV7-2 to TRBJ2-5, with D tentatively TRBD2 (5 bases). The length of the CDR3 is 12 residues. The ends were cut back, 4 bases at V and 5 bases at J, with 8 bases in the middle. Germline values: CDR1 SGHTA, CDR2 FQGNSA. The DNA of the CDR3 is TGTGCCAGCAGCTATACTAGGGAGACCCAGTACTTC. Translating gives CASSYTRETQYF.

This chain links TRBV9 with TRBJ2-7, with 11 bases that match TRBD1. J gave up 2 bases and V 3 bases, and 4 bases lay outside the gene matches. The CDR3 has 15 amino acids. Looked up from germline, CDR1 is SGDLS and CDR2 is YYNGEE. The CDR3 nucleotides read TGTGCCAGCAGCGCCGGACAGGGGGCCACCTACGAGCAGTACTTC. Its translation: CASSAGQGATYEQYF.

This clone was seen a few times. V gene TRBV27 combines with J gene TRBJ1-5; 8 bases agree with TRBD1. Per germline, CDR1 MNHEY and CDR2 SMNVEV (reference sequence). The CDR3 length is 14 residues. V shed 6 bases, J shed 4 bases, and the junction held 5 bases outside the gene matches. CDR3 sequence reads: CASSYNRGNQPQHF. In DNA, the CDR3 is TGTGCCAGCAGCTACAACAGGGGGAATCAGCCCCAGCATTTT.

V is TRBV5-6 and J is TRBJ2-5, with D possibly TRBD2 on 5 matching bases. The CDR3 runs to 14 residues. Germline-derived CDR1 and CDR2 are SGHDT and YYEEEE. Trimming stripped 1 base from V and 1 base from J, with 8 bases between. The CDR3 DNA follows: TGTGCCAGCAGCTTGATCCGGGGCCAAGAGACCCAGTACTTC. It encodes CASSLIRGQETQYF.

The CDR3 protein is CASSGGQGQDTEAFF. In nucleotides, the CDR3 is TGTGCCAGCAGTGGGGGACAGGGTCAAGACACTGAAGCTTTCTTT. The chain is built from TRBV2 and TRBJ1-1; 9 nucleotides match TRBD1. CDR1 SNHLY and CDR2 FYNNEI come from the germline V gene. V gave up 4 bases and J gave up 3 bases; unmatched junction bases: 6. There are 15 residues in the CDR3.

The chain couples TRBV5-6 to TRBJ2-7; TRBD1 might be the D (6 bases). Between the trimmed V and J ends, which lost 1 base and 2 bases, there was a span of 7 bases. This CDR3 region has 13 residues. Looked up from germline, CDR1 is SGHDT and CDR2 is YYEEEE. This CDR3 reads CASSLNRAYEQYF. For the CDR3, the DNA is TGTGCCAGCAGCTTGAACAGGGCCTACGAGCAGTACTTC.

In this sample, this clone turned up a few times. The CDR3 DNA reads TGTGCCAGCAGCATCCAAGGATATAGCAATCAGCCCCAGCATTTT. This gives the protein CASSIQGYSNQPQHF. The chain is built from TRBV5-8 and TRBJ1-5; D is unclear. This CDR3 spans 15 amino acids. Per the germline V gene, CDR1 is SGHTS and CDR2 is YDEGEE. V lost 4 bases to trimming and J lost 0 bases, with 11 bases between them.

This clone was seen a few times. The rearrangement joins TRBV5-6 to TRBJ2-7; D might be TRBD2 (5 bases). This CDR3 is 15 amino acids long. Trimming removed 1 base from V and 3 bases from J, with 14 bases in between. Germline CDR1 reads SGHDT; CDR2 reads YYEEEE. The CDR3, as DNA: TGTGCCAGCAGCTTGACCTGGAGGCAACACTACGAGCAGTACTTC. Amino acids: CASSLTWRQHYEQYF.

The V gene is TRBV27, the J gene TRBJ2-7, with 7 bases that match TRBD2. V shed 6 bases, J shed 3 bases, and the junction held 11 bases outside the gene matches. Per germline, CDR1 MNHEY and CDR2 SMNVEV (reference sequence). This CDR3 comprises 15 residues. The DNA for the CDR3 is TGTGCCAGCAGGTCGGGGTCGGGGGGATTCTACGAGCAGTACTTC. It specifies CASRSGSGGFYEQYF.

V and J are TRBV30 and TRBJ1-1; D is uncertain. V shed 7 bases and J shed 1 base, with 7 bases lying between them. This CDR3 spans 11 amino acids. The germline gives CDR1 GTSNPN, CDR2 SVGIG (reference sequence). The CDR3 spells CASERNTEAFF. Written as DNA, the CDR3 is TGTGCCTCCGAGCGGAACACTGAAGCTTTCTTT.

The chain uses TRBV5-1 and TRBJ1-5; the D is unclear. The CDR3 sequence is 15 residues long. With 0 bases removed from V and 3 bases from J, the gap between germline ends came to 10 bases. Per germline, CDR1 SGHRS and CDR2 YFSETQ. CDR3 protein: CASSLAGMDNQPQHF. CDR3 nucleotide sequence: TGCGCCAGCAGCTTGGCCGGCATGGACAATCAGCCCCAGCATTTT.

The genes are TRBV30 and TRBJ2-6; 11 nucleotides align to TRBD1. CDR1 GTSNPN and CDR2 SVGIG come from the germline V gene (reference sequence). V was clipped by 5 bases and J by 0 bases; unmatched bases: 0. The CDR3 length is 15 residues. The CDR3 loop is CAWGTGGSGANVLTF. The DNA of the CDR3 is TGTGCCTGGGGGACAGGGGGCTCTGGGGCCAACGTCCTGACTTTC.

The chain combines TRBV30 with TRBJ1-2; D gene ambiguous. Trimming cost V 5 bases and J 4 bases, with 8 bases left between them. The germline CDR1 and CDR2 sequences are GTSNPN and SVGIG (reference sequence). This CDR3 contains 11 residues. The CDR3 region is CAWSRGYGYTF. DNA of the CDR3: TGTGCCTGGTCCCGGGGCTATGGCTACACCTTC.

The J gene is TRBJ1-2, the V gene TRBV2; the D is unclear. The CDR3 sequence is 14 residues long. V was clipped by 3 bases and J by 0 bases, with 8 bases between them. The germline CDR1 and CDR2 sequences are SNHLY and FYNNEI. In DNA form, the CDR3 reads TGTGCCAGCAGTGAGAGGACCCCTAACTATGGCTACACCTTC. As protein: CASSERTPNYGYTF.

The rearrangement joins TRBV19 to TRBJ2-5; perhaps TRBD1 as D (6 bases). This CDR3 spans 13 amino acids. The V gene's germline CDR1 is LNHDA and CDR2 SQIVND (reference sequence). V shed 4 bases and J shed 5 bases, with 11 bases lying between them. The chain's CDR3 is CASSKTGRETQYF. The CDR3 coding sequence is TGTGCCAGTAGTAAAACAGGGCGTGAGACCCAGTACTTC. Complete variable domain (other parts from reference TRBV19 and TRBJ2-5): DGGITQSPKYLFRKEGQNVTLSCEQNLNHDAMYWYRQDPGQGLRLIYYSQIVNDFQKGDIAEGYSVSREKKESFPLTVTSAQKNPTAFYLCASSKTGRETQYFGPGTRLLVL.

The chain recombines TRBV27 with TRBJ2-7; 9 bases are a match to TRBD1. V dropped 5 bases and J dropped 1; count of bases not matched to a gene: 9. CDR1 MNHEY and CDR2 SMNVEV come from the germline V gene (reference sequence). There are 16 residues in the CDR3. CDR3 sequence: CASSINPGTGSYEQYF. The CDR3 DNA is TGTGCCAGCAGTATCAACCCCGGGACAGGGTCCTACGAGCAGTACTTC.

The chain recombines TRBV5-4 with TRBJ2-2; the D is unclear. V lost 0 bases, J lost 4 bases, and 7 bases lay in between. CDR3 length equals 14 residues. CDR1 SGHNT and CDR2 YYREEE come from the germline V gene (reference sequence). CDR3 region: CASSLDLVTGELFF. CDR3 DNA sequence: TGTGCCAGCAGCTTGGATCTGGTCACCGGGGAGCTGTTTTTT.

The V and J genes are TRBV29-1 and TRBJ1-1, with 8 bases that match TRBD1. J lost 1 base, V lost 6 bases, and 7 bases had no gene match. The CDR3 spans 14 residues. Germline V gene lookup returns CDR1 SQVTM and CDR2 ANQGSEA. The CDR3 region is CSVGQGRGNTEAFF. The CDR3 DNA reads as TGCAGCGTAGGACAGGGCCGAGGGAACACTGAAGCTTTCTTT.

This clone was recorded once. This chain joins TRBV30 and TRBJ2-1; D is uncertain. Trimming took 3 bases from V and 4 from J, leaving 7 bases between them. The CDR3 extends over 12 amino acids. Germline V gene lookup returns CDR1 GTSNPN and CDR2 SVGIG (reference sequence). This CDR3 reads CAWRSSYNEQFF. The CDR3 DNA reads as TGTGCCTGGAGGAGCAGTTACAATGAGCAGTTCTTC.

As concerns this clone: A junction boundary mismatches the germline segment, possibly from a read error. The J gene is TRBJ2-7, the V gene TRBV10-3, with 7 bases fitting TRBD1. This CDR3 has 14 amino acids. CDR1 is ENHRY, CDR2 SYGVKD, per germline. This CDR3 is CASSYGPGTVEQYF. For the CDR3, the DNA is TGTGCCAGCAGTTACGGGCCAGGGACAGTTGAGCAGTACTTC.

The chain is built from TRBV4-1 and TRBJ1-1; the D gene is possibly TRBD1 (5 bases). The germline CDR1 and CDR2 sequences are MGHRA and YSYEKL. V lost 6 bases and J 5 bases, leaving 16 bases between the germline ends. The length of the CDR3 is 14 residues. CDR3 amino acids: CASRGGLKGTEAFF. CDR3 bases: TGCGCCAGCAGGGGGGGTCTTAAAGGGACTGAAGCTTTCTTT.

This clone was seen more than once but under ten times. The chain links TRBV7-2 to TRBJ1-5; a weak D match, TRBD1 (5 bases). The germline V and J ends were trimmed by 1 base and 4 bases, with 5 bases remaining between them. CDR1 is SGHTA and CDR2 is FQGNSA in the germline V gene. This CDR3 has 13 amino acids. Written as DNA, the CDR3 is TGTGCCAGCAGCTTAGGACAGAATCAGCCCCAGCATTTT. Translating gives CASSLGQNQPQHF.

V and J are TRBV10-2 and TRBJ2-5; no firm D call. The germline V gene encodes CDR1 WSHSY and CDR2 SAAADI. Trimming pared 3 bases from V and 2 bases from J, leaving 10 bases between. CDR3 length: 14 amino acids. The CDR3 DNA reads as TGCGCCAGCAGTGATACCTCAAAGCAAGAGACCCAGTACTTC. Amino acid sequence: CASSDTSKQETQYF.

The chain couples TRBV10-3 to TRBJ2-7, with a weak D call TRBD1 (5 bases). The germline V gene has CDR1 ENHRY and CDR2 SYGVKD. This CDR3 region has 14 residues. The V and J ends lost 0 bases and 4 bases respectively, with 10 bases between them. CDR3 loop: CAISESAGIYEQYF. CDR3 nucleotides: TGTGCCATCAGTGAGTCGGCAGGGATATACGAGCAGTACTTC.

The chain has TRBV6-5 and TRBJ2-5, with D tentatively TRBD1 (5 bases). Trimming removed 6 bases from V and 2 bases from J, with 7 bases in between. From germline, CDR1 is MNHEY and CDR2 SVGAGI. The CDR3 has 12 amino acids. CDR3 sequence reads: CASRDSQETQYF. CDR3 DNA sequence: TGTGCCAGCAGAGACAGTCAAGAGACCCAGTACTTC.

V is TRBV29-1 and J is TRBJ1-1, with TRBD1 as a possible D gene (5 bases). CDR1 SQVTM and CDR2 ANQGSEA come from the germline V gene. The CDR3 sequence is 13 residues long. V lost 4 bases, J lost 0 bases, and 9 bases lay in between. CDR3 region: CSVVIGVNTEAFF. The CDR3 DNA follows: TGCAGCGTTGTAATAGGGGTGAACACTGAAGCTTTCTTT.

The CDR3 DNA is TGTGCCAGCAGCCCCCCATTGGGCGAGCAGTACTTC. Amino acids: CASSPPLGEQYF. The V call is TRBV6-5, the J call TRBJ2-7; no clear D. Trimming removed 6 bases at V and 6 bases at J, with 12 bases between. Per the germline V gene, CDR1 is MNHEY and CDR2 is SVGAGI. The CDR3 length is 12 residues.

V is TRBV30 and J is TRBJ1-5; 7 bases align to TRBD1. V lost 4 bases to trimming and J lost 7 bases; unmatched junction nucleotides: 10. Per germline, CDR1 GTSNPN and CDR2 SVGIG (reference sequence). This CDR3 region has 14 residues. The CDR3 region is CAWTLQGGNQPQHF. The CDR3 nucleotides read TGTGCCTGGACTCTTCAGGGGGGTAACCAGCCCCAGCATTTT. The complete variable domain, with remaining parts taken from reference TRBV30 and TRBJ1-5, reads SQTIHQWPATLVQPVGSPLSLECTVEGTSNPNLYWYRQAAGRGLQLLFYSVGIGQISSEVPQNLSASRPQDRQFILSSKKLLLSDSGFYLCAWTLQGGNQPQHFGDGTRLSIL.